This TCR beta chain originates from a study of T cells in Graves' hyperthyroidism and ophthalmopathy. Overall study: Peripheral blood was secured at the point of initial diagnosis, before any treatment. Findings and caveats of the study: Clonotypes that were expanded in thyroid above 0.001 mostly appeared in blood too.

Ten or more counts support this clonotype. What it binds is unknown. Germline V gives CDR1 MNHEY, CDR2 SVGEGT. The V end lost 6 bases, the J end lost 5 bases, and 19 bases lay between the germline ends. This CDR3 contains 15 residues. TCR beta CDR3 regions were amplified from RNA transcripts. In the first-round RT-PCR of the TCR CDR3, the HTBI primer set was used. MiXCR, applied by TCRdb to the multiplex PCR reads, yields one record per CDR3 protein. The sample has about 290,000 distinct CDR3 sequences; approximately 12% are singletons. Researchers barred patients who had uncontrolled infection, other autoimmune disease, pregnancy or lactation. Preceding any ophthalmopathy symptoms, the blood sample dates from first hyperthyroidism diagnosis.

The source material was blood. The chain employs TRBV6-2 or TRBV6-3 and TRBJ1-1; D may be TRBD1 (5 bases). The receptor comes from a woman in her twenties or thirties with Graves' hyperthyroidism that later progressed to Graves' ophthalmopathy. The CDR3 region is CASSPRDGTWTEAFF. CDR3 coding DNA: TGTGCCAGCAGCCCCCGGGACGGAACCTGGACTGAAGCTTTCTTT.